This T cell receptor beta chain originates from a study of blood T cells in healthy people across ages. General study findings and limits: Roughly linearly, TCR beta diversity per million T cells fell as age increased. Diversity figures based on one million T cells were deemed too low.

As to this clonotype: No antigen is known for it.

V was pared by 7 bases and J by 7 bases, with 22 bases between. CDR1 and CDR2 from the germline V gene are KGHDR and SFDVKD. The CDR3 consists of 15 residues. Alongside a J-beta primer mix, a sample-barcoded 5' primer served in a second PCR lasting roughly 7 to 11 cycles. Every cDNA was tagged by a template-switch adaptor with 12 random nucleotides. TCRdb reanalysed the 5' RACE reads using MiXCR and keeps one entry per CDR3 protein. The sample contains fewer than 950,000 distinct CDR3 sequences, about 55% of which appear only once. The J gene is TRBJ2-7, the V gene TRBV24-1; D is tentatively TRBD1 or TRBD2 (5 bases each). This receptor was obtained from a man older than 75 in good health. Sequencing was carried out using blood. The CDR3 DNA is TGTGCCACCAGCTCCCCGGGGCGGCCACACAATGAGCAGTACTTC. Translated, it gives CATSSPGRPHNEQYF.